The 22 T cell receptor beta chains below come from one sample, sequenced in a study of CD8+CD57+ T cells in acquired aplastic anemia. The study profiled TCR beta VDJ and CDR3 using genomic DNA as template. MiXCR, run by TCRdb on the reads, gives a single entry per CDR3 protein. The sample has roughly 160,000 distinct CDR3 sequences; roughly 48% are singletons. Patients sequenced had flow cytometry evidence of CD8+CD57+ cell expansion. Sequenced: sorted CD4+, CD8+, or CD8+CD57+ T cells (not recorded which) from PBMCs. These receptors came from a human donor with aplastic anemia.

Sample share makes this clonotype medium-sized. The J gene is TRBJ1-2, the V gene TRBV29-1; D not certain. The germline V gene encodes CDR1 SQVTM and CDR2 ANQGSEA. V lost 0 bases and J lost 4, with 6 bases in between. This CDR3 spans 12 amino acids. The CDR3 DNA reads TGCAGCGTTGAAGAAGGCAGCTATGGCTACACCTTC. Protein product: CSVEEGSYGYTF.

The chain links TRBV12-3 or TRBV12-4 to TRBJ1-1, with a tentative D call TRBD1 (6 bases). This CDR3 spans 14 amino acids. V was trimmed by 5 bases and J by 5 bases, leaving 15 bases between them. The CDR3 sequence is CASSDWGAGTEAFF. The CDR3 DNA reads as TGTGCCAGCAGTGATTGGGGGGCGGGAACTGAAGCTTTCTTT.

This clonotype was detected only a few times. The V and J genes are TRBV15 and TRBJ2-3; D may be TRBD1 (5 bases). The CDR3 is made up of 14 amino acids. Trimming took off 4 bases at V and 0 bases at J, with 8 bases between the two ends. Germline V CDR1 and CDR2: LNHNV, YYDKDF (reference sequence). CDR3 loop: CATSTGISTDTQYF. DNA of the CDR3: TGTGCCACCAGCACAGGGATAAGCACAGATACGCAGTATTTT.

The chain recombines TRBV7-2 with TRBJ1-1; 9 nucleotides match TRBD1. Unmatched junction bases numbered 8, after V lost 2 bases and J lost 4 bases. The CDR3 is 16 residues long. Germline V CDR1 and CDR2: SGHTA, FQGNSA. CDR3 sequence reads: CASSLPGTGTGTEAFF. The CDR3 DNA reads as TGTGCCAGCAGCTTACCCGGGACAGGGACAGGCACTGAAGCTTTCTTT.

This clonotype was found many times. The chain links TRBV7-8 to TRBJ2-5, with D possibly called TRBD1 or TRBD2 (6 bases each). The CDR3 runs 14 residues. V was trimmed by 5 bases and J by 4 bases, leaving 14 bases between them. CDR1 is SGHVS and CDR2 is FQNEAQ in the germline V gene. The CDR3 coding sequence is TGTGCCAGCAGCCCAACGAAGGGGGGAGAGACCCAGTACTTC. Its translation is CASSPTKGGETQYF.

At least ten counts were recorded for this clonotype. J is TRBJ1-2 and V is TRBV20-1; D gene uncertain. The CDR3 consists of 13 residues. Germline V gene data show CDR1 as DFQATT and CDR2 as SNEGSKA (reference sequence). The V end lost 2 bases, the J end lost 7 bases, and 14 bases lay between the germline ends. The CDR3 sequence is CSARKGGFPGYTF. The CDR3 region has the DNA TGCAGTGCTAGAAAGGGCGGCTTCCCTGGCTACACCTTC.

The chain recombines TRBV24-1 with TRBJ1-2, with D possibly TRBD1 on 5 matching bases. This CDR3 is built from 17 residues. Trimming removed 5 bases at V and 5 bases at J, with 23 bases between. Germline lookup yields CDR1 KGHDR and CDR2 SFDVKD. Here the CDR3 DNA reads TGTGCCACCAGTGCGAACCAACAGCAGGGATCAATTTATGGCTACACCTTC. Encoded protein: CATSANQQQGSIYGYTF.

Ten or more counts support this clonotype. The chain is built from TRBV7-3 and TRBJ1-1, with a possible D match to TRBD1 (6 bases). Germline V lookup: CDR1 SGHTA, CDR2 FQGTGA. There are 15 residues in the CDR3. Trimming cost V 2 bases and J 4 bases, with 14 bases left between them. CDR3 protein: CASSLPRGAVTEAFF. CDR3 bases: TGTGCCAGCAGCTTACCCCGGGGGGCCGTCACTGAAGCTTTCTTT.

Many counts were recorded for this clonotype. This chain connects TRBV7-2 to TRBJ1-1, with 7 bases fitting TRBD1. CDR3 length: 13 amino acids. Per the germline V gene, CDR1 is SGHTA and CDR2 is FQGNSA. J gave up 0 bases and V 7 bases, and 2 bases lay outside the gene matches. CDR3 region: CASTGQMNTEAFF. CDR3 DNA sequence: TGTGCCAGCACGGGACAGATGAACACTGAAGCTTTCTTT.

The rearrangement links TRBV25-1 to TRBJ1-2; the D gene is possibly TRBD1 (5 bases). Germline V CDR1 and CDR2: MGHDK, SYGVNS. V dropped 5 bases and J dropped 4 bases, with 11 bases sitting between them. The length of the CDR3 is 13 residues. The CDR3 reads CASSRGVSYGYTF. The CDR3 DNA follows: TGTGCCAGCAGTCGGGGGGTTTCCTATGGCTACACCTTC.

This clonotype was recorded a few times. CDR3 sequence (DNA): TGTGCCACCAGCAGAGATGCGGGCACAGATACGCAGTATTTT. Protein product: CATSRDAGTDTQYF. The J gene is TRBJ2-3, the V gene TRBV15; D is uncertain. The CDR3 is made up of 14 amino acids. The ends were cut back, 0 bases at V and 1 base at J, with 5 bases in the middle. The germline gives CDR1 LNHNV, CDR2 YYDKDF (reference sequence).

This CDR3 is CASSTTLAGEQFF. The CDR3 DNA follows: TGTGCCAGCAGCACAACTTTAGCGGGTGAGCAGTTCTTC. The V and J genes are TRBV9 and TRBJ2-1, with 7 bases aligning to TRBD2. V shed 4 bases, J shed 9 bases, and the junction held 7 bases outside the gene matches. Germline V gene sequence: CDR1 SGDLS, CDR2 YYNGEE. The CDR3 is 13 residues long.

This clonotype was recorded many times. The chain is built from TRBV19 and TRBJ1-5, with no clear D. Deletions cut 4 bases from V and 7 bases from J, with 11 bases between. Per germline, CDR1 LNHDA and CDR2 SQIVND (reference sequence). The CDR3 covers 13 residues. The CDR3 nucleotides read TGTGCCAGTAGTAAGGAGAGGAGGCAGCCCCAGCATTTT. Translating gives CASSKERRQPQHF. The variable domain in full, with the rest retrieved from reference TRBV19 and TRBJ1-5, is DGGITQSPKYLFRKEGQNVTLSCEQNLNHDAMYWYRQDPGQGLRLIYYSQIVNDFQKGDIAEGYSVSREKKESFPLTVTSAQKNPTAFYLCASSKERRQPQHFGDGTRLSIL.

Of note for this clonotype: At one boundary the junction diverges from the germline segment, which might be a read error. The rearrangement joins TRBV7-8 to TRBJ2-3; the match to TRBD2 covers 11 bases. The V gene's germline CDR1 is SGHVS and CDR2 FQNEAQ. The CDR3 length is 14 residues. The CDR3 DNA sequence: TGCGCCAGCAGCCCTAGCGGGAGGCCAGATACGCAGTATTTT. It specifies CASSPSGRPDTQYF.

The table lists this clonotype with a count of one. This chain uses TRBV20-1 with TRBJ2-5; D gene ambiguous. There are 16 residues in the CDR3. CDR1 DFQATT and CDR2 SNEGSKA come from the germline V gene (reference sequence). The V end was cut by 5 bases, the J end by 2 bases, with 21 bases between. The CDR3 DNA sequence: TGCAGTGCTGTTCACAGTTTAGAGGTTTTTCAAGAGACCCAGTACTTC. It is translated as CSAVHSLEVFQETQYF.

A single count supports this clonotype. The chain has TRBV15 and TRBJ2-7; 7 bases fit TRBD1. Germline V gene lookup returns CDR1 LNHNV and CDR2 YYDKDF (reference sequence). CDR3 size: 13 residues. Unmatched junction bases numbered 2, after V lost 5 bases and J lost 1 base. The CDR3 region is CATSETGSYEQYF. DNA for the CDR3: TGTGCCACCAGCGAGACAGGGTCCTACGAGCAGTACTTC.

The chain has TRBV19 and TRBJ2-7; perhaps TRBD2 as D (7 bases). With 3 bases removed from V and 6 bases from J, the gap between germline ends came to 9 bases. Germline CDR1 and CDR2: LNHDA and SQIVND (reference sequence). CDR3 length: 12 amino acids. CDR3 nucleotide sequence: TGTGCCAGTAGTATCGGGGGGCGCGAGCAGTACTTC. Protein sequence: CASSIGGREQYF.

This clonotype was detected many times. The chain uses TRBV9 and TRBJ2-2; 7 nucleotides line up with TRBD2. Trimming at V came to 0 bases and at J to 5 bases, leaving 7 bases not matched to a gene. The CDR3 contains 16 residues. The V gene's germline CDR1 is SGDLS and CDR2 YYNGEE. The CDR3 is CASSVGASGATGELFF. The CDR3 nucleotides read TGTGCCAGCAGCGTAGGTGCTAGCGGAGCTACCGGGGAGCTGTTTTTT.

This clonotype has at least ten counts. This rearrangement joins TRBV7-2 to TRBJ2-7, with D perhaps TRBD1 (5 bases). Trimming took off 1 base at V and 1 base at J, with 11 bases between the two ends. The CDR3 sequence is 15 residues long. The germline gives CDR1 SGHTA, CDR2 FQGNSA. The CDR3 sequence: CASSLGTIQSYEQYF. The DNA of the CDR3 is TGTGCCAGCAGCTTAGGGACAATACAGTCCTACGAGCAGTACTTC.

The V call is TRBV19, the J call TRBJ2-5; D possibly uses TRBD1 or TRBD2 (5 bases each). V lost 6 bases and J 9 bases, leaving 20 bases between the germline ends. The germline gives CDR1 LNHDA, CDR2 SQIVND (reference sequence). This CDR3 contains 14 residues. As DNA, the CDR3 is TGTGCCAGTAGACCGGGGACCCCCGGGTCGGCCCAGTACTTC. Its protein is CASRPGTPGSAQYF.

In its sample, this clonotype was seen many times. V gene TRBV7-3 combines with J gene TRBJ1-1; tentatively, D is TRBD1 (5 bases). The CDR3 runs 13 residues. V shed 5 bases and J shed 8 bases, with 15 bases lying between them. Germline V gene sequence: CDR1 SGHTA, CDR2 FQGTGA. CDR3 in amino acids: CASSRGTPAEAFF. CDR3 nucleotide sequence: TGTGCCAGCAGCCGGGGGACTCCCGCAGAAGCTTTCTTT.

The rearrangement links TRBV15 to TRBJ2-5; a weak D match, TRBD2 (6 bases). The V gene lost 0 bases and the J gene lost 5 bases, with 16 bases spanning the gap. CDR1 is LNHNV, CDR2 YYDKDF, per germline (reference sequence). The CDR3 is made up of 16 amino acids. CDR3 protein: CATSRDWRDGRETQYF. CDR3 nucleotide sequence: TGTGCCACCAGCAGAGATTGGCGGGACGGTCGGGAGACCCAGTACTTC.